The clone carrying this T cell receptor beta chain appeared many times. Its antigen is not identified. This specimen belongs to a study of T cell repertoires in cytomegalovirus infection. The CDR3 is 14 amino acids. Germline lookup yields CDR1 MDHEN and CDR2 SYDVKM. Unmatched junction bases numbered 9, after V lost 6 bases and J lost 5 bases. Study-level results: There were HLA-C-restricted CMV-specific TCR beta clonotypes dominating the ex vivo response.

TCRdb used MiXCR to reprocess the reads, holding one entry per CDR3 protein. This table holds approximately 500,000 distinct CDR3 sequences, around 10% found once. This receptor was obtained from a human donor in good health (CMV status not recorded). Some clones in this sample may be carry-over from other donors' samples. This rearrangement joins TRBV28 to TRBJ1-1; 7 nucleotides match TRBD1. Sequencing was done on a sample of PBMCs. This chain's CDR3 is CASSLTGRTTEAFF. CDR3 DNA: TGTGCCAGCAGCCTGACAGGGCGAACGACTGAAGCTTTCTTT.